A single sample gave rise to the 24 T cell receptor beta chains below, sequenced in a study of T cell responses to AZD1222 COVID-19 vaccine. Assay used: immunoSEQ multiplex PCR; TCRdb lists only in-frame clones, some missing. The data show around 67,000 clones, roughly 80% seen once. The specimen was peripheral blood, collected on day 0 of AZD1222 vaccination. All receptors derive from an adult in good health.

This clone turned up a few times. The genes are TRBV10-1 and TRBJ2-7; 8 positions match TRBD2. The junction had 14 bases not matched to a gene; V was cut back by 10 bases and J by 3 bases. Germline V lookup: CDR1 WNHNN, CDR2 SYGVQD (reference sequence). The CDR3 has 15 residues. The CDR3 nucleotides are TGCGCCAACCCGGGGGGGCGCTGGGGGAACTACGAGCAGTACTTC. This sequence encodes CANPGGRWGNYEQYF.

The chain links TRBV10-3 to TRBJ2-7, with D tentatively TRBD1 (5 bases). Germline V gene sequence: CDR1 ENHRY, CDR2 SYGVKD. Trimming pared 6 bases from V and 3 bases from J, leaving 6 bases between. This CDR3 comprises 11 residues. CDR3 protein: CAIRDSYEQYF. For the CDR3, the DNA is TGTGCCATCAGAGACAGCTACGAGCAGTACTTC.

J is TRBJ1-4 and V is TRBV7-2, with 9 bases lining up with TRBD1. Germline CDR1 SGHTA, CDR2 FQGNSA. Losses at the gene ends were 5 bases for V and 5 bases for J; bases not matched to a gene: 9. The CDR3 has 16 amino acids. The DNA of the CDR3 is TGTGCCAGCAGCCCGGGACAGGGCCAAAGAAATGAAAAACTGTTTTTT. It codes for CASSPGQGQRNEKLFF. Drawing the rest from reference TRBV7-2 and TRBJ1-4, the complete variable domain is GAGVSQSPSNKVTEKGKDVELRCDPISGHTALYWYRQSLGQGLEFLIYFQGNSAPDKSGLPSDRFSAERTGGSVSTLTIQRTQQEDSAVYLCASSPGQGQRNEKLFFGSGTQLSVL.

V is TRBV2 and J is TRBJ1-1; the match to TRBD1 covers 8 bases. CDR1 and CDR2 from the germline V gene are SNHLY and FYNNEI. The CDR3 consists of 13 residues. V trimming: 8 bases; J trimming: 4 bases; junction bases outside the gene matches: 6. DNA of the CDR3: TGTGCCAGCGACAGGGGTCGGAGCACTGAAGCTTTCTTT. Translating it yields CASDRGRSTEAFF.

This clone appeared a few times. J is TRBJ2-3 and V is TRBV20-1; no firm D call. CDR3 size: 10 residues. V lost 7 bases and J lost 4, with 6 bases in between. Germline V lookup: CDR1 DFQATT, CDR2 SNEGSKA (reference sequence). CDR3 nucleotides: TGCAGTGTCAACCCAGATACGCAGTATTTT. This codes for CSVNPDTQYF.

In its sample, this clone was seen a few times. This chain links TRBV27 with TRBJ2-7; 7 nucleotides line up with TRBD1. The CDR3 totals 13 residues. Germline V lookup: CDR1 MNHEY, CDR2 SMNVEV (reference sequence). Trimming at V came to 6 bases and at J to 5 bases, leaving 7 bases not matched to a gene. The CDR3 loop reads CASRAGTEHEQYF. CDR3 bases: TGTGCCAGCAGAGCCGGGACAGAGCACGAGCAGTACTTC.

The V and J genes are TRBV10-3 and TRBJ1-5, with TRBD1 matching 7 bases. The trim removed 5 bases at V and 8 bases at J, leaving 6 bases unmatched. The CDR3 length is 13 residues. CDR1 is ENHRY, CDR2 SYGVKD, per germline. CDR3 loop: CAISPQGTEPQHF. The CDR3 region has the DNA TGTGCCATCAGTCCACAGGGGACCGAGCCCCAGCATTTT.

This chain joins TRBV6-4 and TRBJ2-3; perhaps D is TRBD1 or TRBD2 (6 bases each). Germline V gene sequence: CDR1 MRHNA, CDR2 SNTAGT. This CDR3 region has 15 residues. Trimming removed 3 bases from V and 4 bases from J, with 14 bases in between. In nucleotides, the CDR3 is TGTGCCAGCAGTGAGGAACTAGCAGGGGCAGATACGCAGTATTTT. Amino acids: CASSEELAGADTQYF.

J is TRBJ2-7 and V is TRBV15; D is possibly TRBD2 (6 bases). Per germline, CDR1 LNHNV and CDR2 YYDKDF (reference sequence). This CDR3 has 14 amino acids. V was trimmed by 4 bases and J by 4 bases, leaving 14 bases between them. The DNA of the CDR3 is TGTGCCACCAGCACGGACTACTGGGCGTACGAGCAGTACTTC. Its protein is CATSTDYWAYEQYF.

The chain recombines TRBV12-3 or TRBV12-4 with TRBJ1-1; no reliable D call. The CDR3 has 11 amino acids. Between the trimmed V and J ends, which lost 5 bases and 4 bases, there was a span of 5 bases. CDR3 sequence reads: CASSDITEAFF. As DNA, the CDR3 is TGTGCCAGCAGTGACATCACTGAAGCTTTCTTT.

This rearrangement joins TRBV19 to TRBJ1-5; D ambiguous. The CDR3 loop spans 15 amino acids. Trimming removed 10 bases at V and 6 bases at J, with 22 bases between. Looked up from germline, CDR1 is LNHDA and CDR2 is SQIVND (reference sequence). The CDR3 protein is CATQSVPLGSQPQHF. CDR3 nucleotide sequence: TGTGCCACCCAGTCCGTCCCCCTCGGGAGTCAGCCCCAGCATTTT.

This chain uses TRBV15 with TRBJ2-7, with 12 bases that match TRBD1. V gave up 6 bases and J gave up 2 bases; unmatched junction bases: 2. CDR1 LNHNV and CDR2 YYDKDF come from the germline V gene (reference sequence). The length of the CDR3 is 14 residues. For the CDR3, the DNA is TGTGCCACCAGTAGGGACAGGGGGCCCTACGAGCAGTACTTC. This translates into CATSRDRGPYEQYF. Complete variable domain (other parts from reference TRBV15 and TRBJ2-7): DAMVIQNPRYQVTQFGKPVTLSCSQTLNHNVMYWYQQKSSQAPKLLFHYYDKDFNNEADTPDNFQSRRPNTSFCFLDIRSPGLGDTAMYLCATSRDRGPYEQYFGPGTRLTVT.

The chain joins TRBV11-3 to TRBJ1-1, with D uncertain. V was pared by 5 bases and J by 1 base, with 8 bases between. This CDR3 is 13 amino acids long. The germline V gene encodes CDR1 SGHNT and CDR2 YENEEA. The CDR3 region is CASSPGWNTEAFF. The DNA for the CDR3 is TGTGCCAGCAGCCCGGGCTGGAACACTGAAGCTTTCTTT. Full variable domain (remainder filled in from reference TRBV11-3 and TRBJ1-1): EAGVVQSPRYKIIEKKQPVAFWCNPISGHNTLYWYLQNLGQGPELLIRYENEEAVDDSQLPKDRFSAERLKGVDSTLKIQPAELGDSAVYLCASSPGWNTEAFFGQGTRLTVV.

CDR3 protein: CASSYSPPRGIYNEQFF. CDR3 in DNA: TGTGCCAGCAGTTACTCCCCCCCCAGGGGGATCTACAATGAGCAGTTCTTC. The chain recombines TRBV6-2 or TRBV6-3 with TRBJ2-1, with 7 bases fitting TRBD1. Germline lookup yields CDR1 MNHEY and CDR2 SVGEGT. The CDR3 is 17 residues long. With V trimmed by 0 bases and J by 3 bases, 8 bases remained unmatched.

The V gene is TRBV5-8, the J gene TRBJ2-7, with TRBD1 matching over 9 bases. Per germline, CDR1 SGHTS and CDR2 YDEGEE. The length of the CDR3 is 15 residues. Unmatched junction bases numbered 4, after V lost 2 bases and J lost 1 base. The CDR3 loop reads CASSFTGTGSYEQYF. The CDR3 nucleotides read TGTGCCAGCAGCTTTACCGGGACAGGGTCCTACGAGCAGTACTTC.

V gene TRBV27 combines with J gene TRBJ1-2; D is uncertain. Trimming left V 10 bases short and J 4 bases short, with 28 bases between. Germline V CDR1 and CDR2: MNHEY, SMNVEV (reference sequence). The CDR3 is made up of 17 amino acids. CDR3 in amino acids: CAITNSDARPLGYGYTF. CDR3 coding DNA: TGTGCCATAACAAACTCGGACGCAAGGCCCTTAGGCTATGGCTACACCTTC.

This chain joins TRBV28 and TRBJ1-2; D call uncertain. The germline CDR1 and CDR2 sequences are MDHEN and SYDVKM. Trimming took 3 bases from V and 4 from J, leaving 6 bases between them. CDR3 size: 12 residues. This CDR3 reads CASSFKPYGYTF. CDR3 DNA sequence: TGTGCCAGCAGTTTTAAACCCTATGGCTACACCTTC.

The DNA for the CDR3 is TGTGCCAGTAGTCCCGGGACAGGGGCATCAGAGACCCAGTACTTC. Protein product: CASSPGTGASETQYF. The V gene is TRBV19, the J gene TRBJ2-5; 10 nucleotides agree with TRBD1. Germline CDR1 is LNHDA and CDR2 is SQIVND (reference sequence). This CDR3 region has 15 residues. V trimming: 5 bases; J trimming: 4 bases; junction bases outside the gene matches: 7. The full variable domain, with the rest looked up from reference TRBV19 and TRBJ2-5, is DGGITQSPKYLFRKEGQNVTLSCEQNLNHDAMYWYRQDPGQGLRLIYYSQIVNDFQKGDIAEGYSVSREKKESFPLTVTSAQKNPTAFYLCASSPGTGASETQYFGPGTRLLVL.

The J gene is TRBJ1-2, the V gene TRBV10-2; D unclear. In germline, CDR1 is WSHSY, CDR2 SAAADI. CDR3 length equals 13 residues. With 2 bases removed from V and 3 bases from J, the gap between germline ends came to 7 bases. In nucleotides, the CDR3 is TGCGCCAGCAGTGAGATGGGCGACTATGGCTACACCTTC. Amino acid sequence: CASSEMGDYGYTF.

The V gene is TRBV28, the J gene TRBJ1-3; 7 bases match TRBD1. This CDR3 comprises 16 residues. The trim removed 5 bases at V and 4 bases at J, leaving 11 bases unmatched. Germline V gives CDR1 MDHEN, CDR2 SYDVKM. The CDR3 bases are TGTGCCAGCAGTCTTGGGACAGCCGGGGCCGGAAACACCATATATTTT. Protein product: CASSLGTAGAGNTIYF. Looking up the rest from reference TRBV28 and TRBJ1-3 gives the full variable domain: DVKVTQSSRYLVKRTGEKVFLECVQDMDHENMFWYRQDPGLGLRLIYFSYDVKMKEKGDIPEGYSVSREKKERFSLILESASTNQTSMYLCASSLGTAGAGNTIYFGEGSWLTVV.

The gene calls are TRBV6-2 or TRBV6-3 and TRBJ1-1; D remains unclear. This CDR3 is 16 amino acids long. V lost 6 bases, J lost 1 base, and 18 bases lay in between. Per the germline V gene, CDR1 is MNHEY and CDR2 is SVGEGT. CDR3 residues: CASSPPRNTRNTEAFF. Here the CDR3 DNA reads TGTGCCAGCAGCCCCCCAAGGAACACTAGGAACACTGAAGCTTTCTTT.

This rearrangement joins TRBV30 to TRBJ2-1; D unresolved. Germline V CDR1 and CDR2: GTSNPN, SVGIG (reference sequence). The CDR3 has 10 amino acids. Trimming took 8 bases from V and 12 from J, leaving 14 bases between them. The CDR3, as DNA: TGTGCCGGAGAAGGAATGCCGCAGTTCTTC. Translation: CAGEGMPQFF.

V is TRBV28 and J is TRBJ2-7; 7 nucleotides align to TRBD2. Losses at the gene ends were 6 bases for V and 3 bases for J; bases not matched to a gene: 8. Germline CDR1 reads MDHEN; CDR2 reads SYDVKM. There are 14 residues in the CDR3. The CDR3 sequence is CASSSFRGDYEQYF. CDR3 in DNA: TGTGCCAGCAGCTCTTTTCGGGGGGACTACGAGCAGTACTTC.

This chain uses TRBV28 with TRBJ2-7, with TRBD2 matching 16 bases. The CDR3 covers 17 residues. The J segment lost 11 bases and the V segment lost 5 bases, leaving 15 bases of the junction unmatched. The germline gives CDR1 MDHEN, CDR2 SYDVKM. The CDR3 bases are TGTGCCAGCAGTACCGGGACTAGCGGGAGGGCCAAGGTTGAGAAGTACTTC. It translates to CASSTGTSGRAKVEKYF.